Presented here are 2 T cell receptor beta chains from one specimen sequenced in a study of vaccination effects on CD4 cells after COVID-19. TCRdb keeps only in-frame clones here, not all; method: immunoSEQ multiplex PCR. Of about 54,000 clones listed, 80% to 85% were seen once; the top ten hold about 2.4%. Sequencing was preceded by expansion of antigen-specific CD4+ T cells with viral peptide pools in the ViraFEST assay. CD4+ T cell isolation took place after less than 13 days of culture. No antigen has been assigned to these receptors. Sequences were derived from CD4+ T cells from PBMCs cultured with HCoV-229E spike peptides, sampled before COVID-19 vaccination. These TCRs come from a human donor who received a COVID-19 vaccine.

V is TRBV6-6 and J is TRBJ1-3, with D perhaps matching TRBD1 (5 bases). Germline V CDR1 and CDR2: MNHNY, SVGAGI (reference sequence). The CDR3 is 14 amino acids. Trimming removed 8 bases at V and 8 bases at J, with 19 bases between. The CDR3 sequence: CASRAYGAEDTIYF. CDR3 nucleotide sequence: TGTGCCAGCCGGGCTTACGGGGCCGAAGACACCATATATTTT.

The V gene is TRBV28, the J gene TRBJ2-3; 8 nucleotides align to TRBD2. Losses at the gene ends were 2 bases for V and 3 bases for J; bases not matched to a gene: 4. Germline V gives CDR1 MDHEN, CDR2 SYDVKM. The CDR3 covers 15 residues. CDR3 sequence (DNA): TGTGCCAGCAGTTTAGCGGGGGGAGGGACAGATACGCAGTATTTT. Encoded protein: CASSLAGGGTDTQYF.